The 29 T cell receptor beta chains listed next were all sequenced from one sample in a study of T cell responses to AZD1222 COVID-19 vaccine. Some clones are missing from TCRdb's copy, which holds only in-frame ones; the method was immunoSEQ multiplex PCR. Of roughly 130,000 clones in the sample, 92% were seen once. Sequencing was performed on peripheral blood, taken on day 0 of AZD1222 vaccination. The origin of the receptors is an adult in good health.

This sequence joins TRBV3-1 (or the pseudogene TRBV3-2) and TRBJ1-2, with a weak D call TRBD1 (5 bases). Trimming took 4 bases from V and 1 from J, leaving 13 bases between them. Germline CDR1 LGHDT, CDR2 YNNKEL (reference sequence). The CDR3 is made up of 15 amino acids. The CDR3 DNA reads as TGTGCCAGCAGCCTCAGCCGGGGCTTTAACTATGGCTACACCTTC. This codes for CASSLSRGFNYGYTF.

The chain joins TRBV6-2 or TRBV6-3 to TRBJ2-7; D call uncertain. This CDR3 region has 17 residues. The germline V and J ends were trimmed by 6 bases and 5 bases, with 26 bases remaining between them. Per the germline V gene, CDR1 is MNHEY and CDR2 is SVGEGT. The CDR3 reads CASSNLIRISHVNEQYF. CDR3 nucleotide sequence: TGTGCCAGCAGCAACCTGATTCGGATCTCCCATGTCAACGAGCAGTACTTC.

V gene TRBV9 combines with J gene TRBJ1-5; D not certain. Germline values: CDR1 SGDLS, CDR2 YYNGEE. This CDR3 region has 16 residues. V lost 0 bases and J 3 bases, leaving 13 bases between the germline ends. CDR3 amino acids: CASSVGLRSYNQPQHF. The DNA of the CDR3 is TGTGCCAGCAGCGTAGGGCTTAGGAGTTACAATCAGCCCCAGCATTTT. Drawing the rest from reference TRBV9 and TRBJ1-5, the complete variable domain is DSGVTQTPKHLITATGQRVTLRCSPRSGDLSVYWYQQSLDQGLQFLIQYYNGEERAKGNILERFSAQQFPDLHSELNLSSLELGDSALYFCASSVGLRSYNQPQHFGDGTRLSIL.

This chain joins TRBV28 and TRBJ1-1; TRBD1 aligns across 7 bases. The CDR3 consists of 17 residues. Germline lookup yields CDR1 MDHEN and CDR2 SYDVKM. V dropped 5 bases and J dropped 0; count of bases not matched to a gene: 12. CDR3 coding DNA: TGTGCCAGCAGTCCGACAAGACAGGGCTTGATGAACACTGAAGCTTTCTTT. Translated: CASSPTRQGLMNTEAFF.

The chain combines TRBV28 with TRBJ1-1, with D possibly matching TRBD1 (5 bases). V gave up 4 bases and J gave up 4 bases, with 10 bases separating them. Germline CDR1 and CDR2: MDHEN and SYDVKM. The length of the CDR3 is 13 residues. CDR3 residues: CASSWPGSTEAFF. In DNA, the CDR3 is TGTGCCAGCAGTTGGCCAGGGTCCACTGAAGCTTTCTTT.

The CDR3 DNA reads as TGTGCCAGCTCATCGGCAGGGGGCCTCCTGAACACTGAAGCTTTCTTT. It is translated as CASSSAGGLLNTEAFF. The chain has TRBV18 and TRBJ1-1, with 8 bases identical to TRBD1. Germline V gene lookup returns CDR1 KGHSH and CDR2 LQKENI. J was trimmed by 0 bases and V by 5 bases; bases with no gene match: 8. The CDR3 has 16 residues.

This chain connects TRBV10-3 to TRBJ1-2, with 7 bases that match TRBD1. V was clipped by 2 bases and J by 8 bases; unmatched bases: 8. CDR3 size: 14 residues. Germline V gene sequence: CDR1 ENHRY, CDR2 SYGVKD. The CDR3, as DNA: TGTGCCATCAGTGAGGGGACAGCCACCGGGGGCTACACCTTC. Amino acids: CAISEGTATGGYTF.

V is TRBV19 and J is TRBJ2-3, with 9 bases identical to TRBD1. The germline CDR1 and CDR2 sequences are LNHDA and SQIVND (reference sequence). Unmatched junction bases numbered 7, after V lost 5 bases and J lost 1 base. The CDR3 extends over 16 amino acids. For the CDR3, the DNA is TGTGCCAGTAGTTCAACAGGGGGCTGGGGCACAGATACGCAGTATTTT. This translates into CASSSTGGWGTDTQYF.

The V gene is TRBV14, the J gene TRBJ2-1; 14 positions match TRBD2. CDR1 and CDR2 (germline): SGHDN, FVKESK. The length of the CDR3 is 17 residues. The junction had 6 bases not matched to a gene; V was cut back by 4 bases and J by 4 bases. DNA for the CDR3: TGTGCCAGCAGCCGCCCCCGACTAGCGGGAGGGTACAATGAGCAGTTCTTC. Residues: CASSRPRLAGGYNEQFF.

The chain carries TRBV5-4 and TRBJ2-7; D is unclear. The germline CDR1 and CDR2 sequences are SGHNT and YYREEE (reference sequence). Trimming removed 0 bases at V and 4 bases at J, with 14 bases between. The CDR3 is made up of 15 amino acids. CDR3 loop: CASSLGAPSWYEQYF. CDR3 nucleotide sequence: TGTGCCAGCAGCTTGGGGGCCCCGTCCTGGTACGAGCAGTACTTC.

This chain links TRBV24-1 with TRBJ2-1; 7 bases map to TRBD1. The CDR3 covers 16 residues. V lost 1 base to trimming and J lost 5 bases; unmatched junction nucleotides: 7. Germline V CDR1 and CDR2: KGHDR, SFDVKD. CDR3: CATSDFEQGKNNEQFF. The CDR3 bases are TGTGCCACCAGTGATTTCGAACAGGGGAAAAACAATGAGCAGTTCTTC.

The chain combines TRBV7-2 with TRBJ2-2, with 8 bases that match TRBD1. The CDR3 sequence is 15 residues long. CDR1 and CDR2 (germline): SGHTA, FQGNSA. Trimming removed 4 bases from V and 3 bases from J; junction bases left unmatched: 4. The CDR3 loop reads CASSSDRVYTGELFF. The DNA for the CDR3 is TGTGCCAGCAGCTCGGACAGGGTGTACACCGGGGAGCTGTTTTTT.

The chain couples TRBV5-4 to TRBJ1-2; D perhaps matches TRBD1 (6 bases). The CDR3 runs to 13 residues. Deletions cut 0 bases from V and 6 bases from J, with 9 bases between. CDR1 and CDR2 from the germline V gene are SGHNT and YYREEE (reference sequence). CDR3 loop: CASSLAGADGYTF. DNA for the CDR3: TGTGCCAGCAGCTTGGCAGGGGCGGATGGCTACACCTTC.

Only a few counts were recorded for this clone. The chain is built from TRBV2 and TRBJ2-1; D could derive from TRBD1 or TRBD2 (5 bases each). Trimming took 5 bases from V and 12 from J, leaving 11 bases between them. Per germline, CDR1 SNHLY and CDR2 FYNNEI. The CDR3 extends over 11 amino acids. CDR3 nucleotide sequence: TGTGCCAGCAGTTCAGGGAGTGGGCAGTTCTTC. It is translated as CASSSGSGQFF.

The chain uses TRBV5-1 and TRBJ1-2; possible D gene TRBD1, 5 bases. The CDR3 is made up of 14 amino acids. In germline, CDR1 is SGHRS, CDR2 YFSETQ. Trimming took off 4 bases at V and 4 bases at J, with 14 bases between the two ends. The CDR3 here is CASSPEGLVYGYTF. As DNA, the CDR3 is TGCGCCAGCAGCCCGGAGGGGTTGGTCTATGGCTACACCTTC.

The genes are TRBV5-1 and TRBJ1-3; D possibly corresponds to TRBD1 (5 bases). This CDR3 is built from 14 residues. V gave up 4 bases and J gave up 1 base, with 9 bases separating them. Germline CDR1 SGHRS, CDR2 YFSETQ. The CDR3 is CASSLQGSGNTIYF. CDR3 DNA sequence: TGCGCCAGCAGCCTGCAGGGTTCTGGAAACACCATATATTTT.

This chain joins TRBV6-4 and TRBJ2-2; 11 nucleotides agree with TRBD1. In germline, CDR1 is MRHNA, CDR2 SNTAGT. V was clipped by 2 bases and J by 3 bases; unmatched bases: 2. The CDR3 has 16 residues. The CDR3 bases are TGTGCCAGCAGTGACCCGGGACAGGGGGACACCGGGGAGCTGTTTTTT. Amino acid sequence: CASSDPGQGDTGELFF.

The chain uses TRBV7-2 and TRBJ1-6, with TRBD1 identical over 9 bases. Trimming took 5 bases from V and 0 from J; bases not matched to a gene: 8. Looked up from germline, CDR1 is SGHTA and CDR2 is FQGNSA. The CDR3 spans 18 residues. CDR3 nucleotides: TGTGCCAGCAGCCCGGACAGGGGAGGAGGCTCCTATAATTCACCCCTCCACTTT. Protein: CASSPDRGGGSYNSPLHF.

The chain has TRBV7-2 and TRBJ1-4; a possible D gene is TRBD1 (6 bases). CDR1 is SGHTA, CDR2 FQGNSA, per germline. The CDR3 covers 15 residues. Trimming removed 3 bases at V and 7 bases at J, with 15 bases between. CDR3 coding DNA: TGTGCCAGCAGCTTGCTACAGGGAGTAAGTGAAAAACTGTTTTTT. Amino acid sequence: CASSLLQGVSEKLFF.

The chain is built from TRBV11-2 and TRBJ1-1, with 7 nucleotides matching TRBD1. Germline V gene data show CDR1 as SGHAT and CDR2 as FQNNGV. J was trimmed by 5 bases and V by 0 bases; bases with no gene match: 9. The CDR3 sequence is 16 residues long. The CDR3 DNA is TGTGCCAGCAGCTTAGAAAGGGCAGGGGGAGAGACTGAAGCTTTCTTT. Translated, it gives CASSLERAGGETEAFF.

The chain is built from TRBV7-7 and TRBJ2-7; 7 bases agree with TRBD1. This CDR3 is built from 13 residues. The junction had 0 bases not matched to a gene; V was cut back by 1 base and J by 3 bases. Germline V lookup: CDR1 SSHAT, CDR2 FNYEAQ (reference sequence). The CDR3 protein is CASSLDRGYEQYF. CDR3 DNA sequence: TGTGCCAGCAGCTTAGACAGGGGCTACGAGCAGTACTTC.

The chain joins TRBV19 to TRBJ1-4, with D possibly being TRBD1 (5 bases). CDR1 and CDR2 from the germline V gene are LNHDA and SQIVND (reference sequence). V lost 3 bases to trimming and J lost 7 bases, with 12 bases between them. The CDR3 loop spans 14 amino acids. CDR3 nucleotides: TGTGCCAGTAGTATTGAGGGGTACGGTGAAAAACTGTTTTTT. Protein: CASSIEGYGEKLFF. The complete variable domain, with remaining parts taken from reference TRBV19 and TRBJ1-4, reads DGGITQSPKYLFRKEGQNVTLSCEQNLNHDAMYWYRQDPGQGLRLIYYSQIVNDFQKGDIAEGYSVSREKKESFPLTVTSAQKNPTAFYLCASSIEGYGEKLFFGSGTQLSVL.

This clone has only one observation. This chain links TRBV27 with TRBJ1-1; 9 nucleotides line up with TRBD1. Trimming cost V 2 bases and J 2 bases; bases outside gene matches: 6. The CDR3 has 16 residues. Germline V CDR1 and CDR2: MNHEY, SMNVEV (reference sequence). CDR3 residues: CASSLGTGNINTEAFF. In nucleotides, the CDR3 is TGTGCCAGCAGTTTAGGGACAGGGAACATCAACACTGAAGCTTTCTTT.

This clone was seen a few times. In DNA, the CDR3 is TGTGCCAGTAACCGACAACAGGGGTTAGGGAACACTGAAGCTTTCTTT. It codes for CASNRQQGLGNTEAFF. The rearrangement joins TRBV19 to TRBJ1-1; the match to TRBD1 covers 7 bases. J lost 1 base, V lost 7 bases, and 12 bases had no gene match. Germline V CDR1 and CDR2: LNHDA, SQIVND (reference sequence). This CDR3 region has 16 residues. Full variable domain (missing parts from reference TRBV19 and TRBJ1-1): DGGITQSPKYLFRKEGQNVTLSCEQNLNHDAMYWYRQDPGQGLRLIYYSQIVNDFQKGDIAEGYSVSREKKESFPLTVTSAQKNPTAFYLCASNRQQGLGNTEAFFGQGTRLTVV.

V is TRBV9 and J is TRBJ1-1, with D perhaps matching TRBD1 (5 bases). The CDR3 is 14 amino acids. Deletions cut 0 bases from V and 4 bases from J, with 10 bases between. Germline CDR1 and CDR2: SGDLS and YYNGEE. The CDR3 region has the DNA TGTGCCAGCAGCGTAGCGGGGGAGGGCACTGAAGCTTTCTTT. Residues: CASSVAGEGTEAFF.

The gene calls are TRBV2 and TRBJ1-5; D remains ambiguous. Trimming removed 5 bases at V and 0 bases at J, with 8 bases between. The CDR3 length is 14 residues. Germline V gives CDR1 SNHLY, CDR2 FYNNEI. The CDR3 spells CASSLQSSNQPQHF. The CDR3 DNA sequence: TGTGCCAGCAGTCTCCAGAGTAGCAATCAGCCCCAGCATTTT.

The rearrangement links TRBV20-1 to TRBJ2-3; a possible D gene is TRBD1 (5 bases). The CDR3 runs to 11 residues. V lost 6 bases and J 5 bases, leaving 9 bases between the germline ends. Germline lookup yields CDR1 DFQATT and CDR2 SNEGSKA (reference sequence). Written as DNA, the CDR3 is TGCAGTGCGGGGCCCAAAGATACGCAGTATTTT. Translation: CSAGPKDTQYF.

The chain employs TRBV6-1 and TRBJ1-1; D not resolved. V dropped 2 bases and J dropped 5 bases, with 12 bases sitting between them. Per the germline V gene, CDR1 is MNHNS and CDR2 is SASEGT. This CDR3 is built from 14 residues. The CDR3 DNA reads as TGTGCCAGCAGTGAATGGCGGAGCGGAACTGAAGCTTTCTTT. This sequence encodes CASSEWRSGTEAFF.

The V and J genes are TRBV28 and TRBJ1-5; D gene uncertain. V lost 4 bases to trimming and J lost 10 bases, with 14 bases between them. The CDR3 is 13 residues long. Germline V gives CDR1 MDHEN, CDR2 SYDVKM. Here the CDR3 DNA reads TGTGCCAGCAGTTATGGGTTAAATCGACCCCAGCATTTT. Amino acid sequence: CASSYGLNRPQHF.